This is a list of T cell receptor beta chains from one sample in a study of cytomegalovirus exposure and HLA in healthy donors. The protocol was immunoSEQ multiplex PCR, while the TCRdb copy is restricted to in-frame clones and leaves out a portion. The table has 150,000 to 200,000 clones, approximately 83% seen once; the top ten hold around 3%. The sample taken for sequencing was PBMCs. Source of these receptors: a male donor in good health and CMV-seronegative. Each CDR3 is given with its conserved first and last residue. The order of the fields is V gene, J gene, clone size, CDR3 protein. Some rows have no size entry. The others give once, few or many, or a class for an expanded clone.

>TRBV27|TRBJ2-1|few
CASSSSSYNEQFF
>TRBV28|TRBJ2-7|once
CASSYPLKGLAGGPPPYEQYF
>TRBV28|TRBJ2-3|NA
CASEGRLAQYF
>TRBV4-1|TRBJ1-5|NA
CASSLVDRANQPQHF
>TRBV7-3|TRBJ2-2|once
CASSSNAGWGRDSTGELFF
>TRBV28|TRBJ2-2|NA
CASSLFRDRFTGELFF
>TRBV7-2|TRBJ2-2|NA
CASSLRGGANTGELFF
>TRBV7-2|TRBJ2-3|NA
CASSSGLAGTDTQYF
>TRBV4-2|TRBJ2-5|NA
CASSKPGQGGETQYF
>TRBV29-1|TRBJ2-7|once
CSVELGTSGSTEQYF
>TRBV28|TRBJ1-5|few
CASGREGQPQHF
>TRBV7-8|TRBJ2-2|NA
CASSFRAGGPRVPGELFF
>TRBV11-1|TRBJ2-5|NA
CASSSRTGGLGETQYF
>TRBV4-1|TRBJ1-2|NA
CASSQGSYPVYTF
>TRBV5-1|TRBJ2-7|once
CASSPLVSVYEQYF
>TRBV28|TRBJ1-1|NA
CASTEIRGLNTEAFF
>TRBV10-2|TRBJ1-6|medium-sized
CASSYAGQSPLHF
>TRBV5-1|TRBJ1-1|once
CASSLEIGRGRRNVNTEAFF